This is a list of T cell receptor beta chains from one sample in a study of T cells after yellow fever vaccination. TCRdb redid the calling of the 5' RACE reads with MiXCR, one entry per CDR3 protein. In the table there are 300,000 to 400,000 distinct CDR3 sequences, 9.5% to 15% of which are singletons. Sequenced here: CD4+ T cells sorted from PBMCs, sampled 15 days after the yellow fever booster vaccination. These receptor sequences come from a man aged 18 to 35 who received the YFV17D yellow fever vaccine. CDR3s include the opening cysteine and the closing phenylalanine or tryptophan. Each record gives: J gene, V gene, clone size, D gene, CDR3 protein, CDR3 DNA. The D gene is left open where the match is weak. Clone size is shown for a subset of rows, as once, few, many or a class of expanded clone.

j_call: TRBJ1-1; v_call: TRBV7-9; clone_size: few; d_call: TRBD1; cdr3_aa: CASSEQTGTEAFF; cdr3_nt: TGTGCCAGCAGCGAGCAGACAGGGACCGAAGCTTTCTTT
j_call: TRBJ2-3; v_call: TRBV20-1; clone_size: many; d_call: -; cdr3_aa: CSGGEPGADTQYF; cdr3_nt: TGCAGCGGAGGTGAACCTGGGGCGGATACGCAGTATTTT
j_call: TRBJ2-3; v_call: TRBV27; clone_size: few; d_call: -; cdr3_aa: CASRPAHWRRTDTQYF; cdr3_nt: TGTGCCAGCAGACCAGCCCATTGGCGACGCACAGATACGCAGTATTTT
j_call: TRBJ2-1; v_call: TRBV18; clone_size: -; d_call: -; cdr3_aa: CASYEASGNEQFF; cdr3_nt: TGTGCCAGCTATGAGGCTAGTGGCAATGAGCAGTTCTTC
j_call: TRBJ2-3; v_call: TRBV7-3; clone_size: few; d_call: -; cdr3_aa: CASSQNGPTDTQYF; cdr3_nt: TGTGCCAGCAGCCAGAACGGGCCCACAGATACGCAGTATTTT
j_call: TRBJ1-4; v_call: TRBV4-2; clone_size: few; d_call: -; cdr3_aa: CASSQVRAGTNEKLFF; cdr3_nt: TGTGCCAGCAGCCAAGTAAGGGCAGGGACTAATGAAAAACTGTTTTTT
j_call: TRBJ2-7; v_call: TRBV28; clone_size: few; d_call: -; cdr3_aa: CASSLPRISYEQYF; cdr3_nt: TGTGCCAGCAGTTTACCCAGGATCTCCTACGAGCAGTACTTC
j_call: TRBJ2-1; v_call: TRBV10-3; clone_size: few; d_call: -; cdr3_aa: CAISPGFERGEQFF; cdr3_nt: TGTGCCATCAGTCCGGGCTTCGAAAGGGGTGAGCAGTTCTTC
j_call: TRBJ2-3; v_call: TRBV24-1; clone_size: many; d_call: -; cdr3_aa: CATSSGRRGTGDTQYF; cdr3_nt: TGTGCCACCAGTAGTGGGCGGCGGGGGACAGGAGATACGCAGTATTTT
j_call: TRBJ1-6; v_call: TRBV27; clone_size: few; d_call: -; cdr3_aa: CASSPRKSRSSYNSPLHF; cdr3_nt: TGTGCCAGCAGTCCTCGGAAATCCCGGAGCTCCTATAATTCACCCCTCCACTTT
j_call: TRBJ1-1; v_call: TRBV2; clone_size: few; d_call: -; cdr3_aa: CASSKFGGATTEAFF; cdr3_nt: TGTGCCAGCAGTAAGTTCGGAGGGGCGACCACTGAAGCTTTCTTT
j_call: TRBJ2-3; v_call: TRBV29-1; clone_size: many; d_call: TRBD2; cdr3_aa: CSVRPLASPVDTQYF; cdr3_nt: TGCAGCGTTCGTCCACTAGCGAGCCCCGTGGATACGCAGTATTTT
j_call: TRBJ2-3; v_call: TRBV29-1; clone_size: few; d_call: -; cdr3_aa: CSVERPDSTDTQYF; cdr3_nt: TGCAGCGTTGAAAGGCCTGACAGCACAGATACGCAGTATTTT
j_call: TRBJ1-2; v_call: TRBV19; clone_size: -; d_call: -; cdr3_aa: CASSLPGTANYGYTF; cdr3_nt: TGTGCCAGTAGTCTCCCCGGGACGGCTAACTATGGCTACACCTTC
j_call: TRBJ1-2; v_call: TRBV7-2; clone_size: -; d_call: TRBD1; cdr3_aa: CASSFGDRAFYGYTF; cdr3_nt: TGTGCCAGCAGCTTTGGGGACAGGGCGTTCTATGGCTACACCTTC
j_call: TRBJ2-5; v_call: TRBV5-3; clone_size: many; d_call: -; cdr3_aa: CARSLSREETQYF; cdr3_nt: TGTGCCAGAAGCTTGTCAAGGGAAGAGACCCAGTACTTC
j_call: TRBJ1-1; v_call: TRBV11-2; clone_size: many; d_call: -; cdr3_aa: CASSLNAFRTEAFF; cdr3_nt: TGTGCCAGCAGCTTAAACGCGTTCAGGACGGAAGCTTTCTTT
j_call: TRBJ2-2; v_call: TRBV6-5; clone_size: few; d_call: TRBD2; cdr3_aa: CASRGLVPGELFF; cdr3_nt: TGTGCCAGCAGAGGACTAGTACCCGGGGAGCTGTTTTTT
j_call: TRBJ1-1; v_call: TRBV5-1; clone_size: few; d_call: -; cdr3_aa: CASGRWGDTEAFF; cdr3_nt: TGCGCCAGCGGAAGGTGGGGGGACACTGAAGCTTTCTTT
j_call: TRBJ2-1; v_call: TRBV10-1; clone_size: few; d_call: -; cdr3_aa: CASSEGSHNEQFF; cdr3_nt: TGCGCCAGCAGTGAGGGTAGTCACAATGAGCAGTTCTTC
j_call: TRBJ2-3; v_call: TRBV2; clone_size: few; d_call: -; cdr3_aa: CASSEVGARTDTQYF; cdr3_nt: TGTGCCAGCAGTGAAGTGGGGGCCCGCACAGATACGCAGTATTTT
j_call: TRBJ2-5; v_call: TRBV7-2; clone_size: -; d_call: TRBD1; cdr3_aa: CASSRQGAQEETQYF; cdr3_nt: TGTGCCAGCAGCCGACAGGGAGCACAAGAAGAGACCCAGTACTTC
j_call: TRBJ1-6; v_call: TRBV7-2; clone_size: many; d_call: -; cdr3_aa: CASSYQGSWDSPLHF; cdr3_nt: TGTGCCAGCAGCTACCAGGGTTCTTGGGATTCACCCCTCCACTTT